Following are 19 T cell receptor beta chains from one sample sequenced in a study of T cell changes during pregnancy in multiple sclerosis. Clones were read by immunoSEQ multiplex PCR, and TCRdb kept only the in-frame ones, dropping some. The repertoire includes 58,000 or so clones, 89% of them detected once, and around 1.8% sits in the top ten. The starting material was peripheral blood, obtained after pregnancy. These receptors all come from a female donor with multiple sclerosis, enrolled in a pregnancy study.

This rearrangement joins TRBV5-4 to TRBJ2-1; D remains unclear. CDR3 length: 13 residues. The ends were cut back, 0 bases at V and 5 bases at J, with 6 bases in the middle. The V gene's germline CDR1 is SGHNT and CDR2 YYREEE (reference sequence). CDR3: CASSLVQNNEQFF. The CDR3 nucleotides read TGTGCCAGCAGCTTGGTCCAGAACAATGAGCAGTTCTTC.

This clone was seen repeatedly, ten times or more. The chain couples TRBV18 to TRBJ2-7; a weak D match, TRBD2 (5 bases). V gave up 3 bases and J gave up 3 bases, with 12 bases separating them. Germline V CDR1 and CDR2: KGHSH, LQKENI. This CDR3 is 14 amino acids long. CDR3 residues: CASSPEREDYEQYF. In nucleotides, the CDR3 is TGTGCCAGCTCACCGGAGAGGGAAGACTACGAGCAGTACTTC.

The chain joins TRBV12-5 to TRBJ1-1, with D unclear. This CDR3 is 16 amino acids long. V was pared by 0 bases and J by 3 bases, with 14 bases between. Germline CDR1 is LGHNT and CDR2 is FRNRAP. In DNA form, the CDR3 reads TGTGCTAGTGGTTTGGTGTTCGCGGCCACTCACACTGAAGCTTTCTTT. Encoded protein: CASGLVFAATHTEAFF.

CDR3 sequence: CASSSPGTENTGELFF. In DNA, the CDR3 is TGTGCCAGCAGTTCCCCCGGGACAGAGAACACCGGGGAGCTGTTTTTT. The chain uses TRBV6-5 and TRBJ2-2; 7 bases are shared with TRBD1. In germline, CDR1 is MNHEY, CDR2 SVGAGI. This CDR3 is built from 16 residues. With 4 bases clipped from V and 1 base from J, the junction kept 6 bases outside the gene matches.

The rearrangement links TRBV10-1 to TRBJ2-2, with TRBD1 identical over 8 bases. J gave up 4 bases and V 5 bases, and 12 bases lay outside the gene matches. The CDR3 sequence is 17 residues long. Germline V gene lookup returns CDR1 WNHNN and CDR2 SYGVQD (reference sequence). The DNA for the CDR3 is TGCGCCAGCAGTAGGGCCAGGGGGCAACTCGGCACCGGGGAGCTGTTTTTT. Protein: CASSRARGQLGTGELFF.

CDR3 region: CASSAPGYGYTF. The DNA for the CDR3 is TGTGCCAGCAGTGCCCCGGGGTATGGCTACACCTTC. This chain links TRBV2 with TRBJ1-2; unclear D gene. Germline V gene data show CDR1 as SNHLY and CDR2 as FYNNEI. The CDR3 runs 12 residues. V dropped 4 bases and J dropped 5 bases, with 8 bases sitting between them.

The chain joins TRBV6-5 to TRBJ2-1; a possible D gene is TRBD1 (6 bases). The CDR3 covers 13 residues. CDR1 MNHEY and CDR2 SVGAGI come from the germline V gene. V dropped 6 bases and J dropped 3 bases, with 9 bases sitting between them. The CDR3 here is CASRQGNYNEQFF. In DNA, the CDR3 is TGTGCCAGCAGACAGGGTAACTACAATGAGCAGTTCTTC.

The genes are TRBV9 and TRBJ2-1, with D perhaps matching TRBD1 (6 bases). The CDR3 is 13 amino acids. Trimming pared 4 bases from V and 5 bases from J, leaving 10 bases between. CDR1 SGDLS and CDR2 YYNGEE come from the germline V gene. CDR3 in DNA: TGTGCCAGCAGCAAGACAGGAGACAATGAGCAGTTCTTC. Amino acids: CASSKTGDNEQFF.

The V gene is TRBV6-6, the J gene TRBJ2-5; tentatively, D is TRBD2 (6 bases). The CDR3 runs to 15 residues. V was pared by 5 bases and J by 4 bases, with 17 bases between. Germline CDR1 is MNHNY and CDR2 is SVGAGI (reference sequence). The CDR3 loop is CASSHPGGGGETQYF. The CDR3 DNA follows: TGTGCCAGCAGTCACCCCGGGGGAGGAGGAGAGACCCAGTACTTC.

The chain is built from TRBV5-6 and TRBJ2-3; a possible D gene is TRBD2 (5 bases). V gave up 4 bases and J gave up 2 bases, with 14 bases separating them. This CDR3 is 15 amino acids long. Per germline, CDR1 SGHDT and CDR2 YYEEEE. In nucleotides, the CDR3 is TGTGCCAGCAGCCTATACGAGGAGGACACAGATACGCAGTATTTT. Translating gives CASSLYEEDTDTQYF. The whole variable domain, remainder taken from reference TRBV5-6 and TRBJ2-3, is DAGVTQSPTHLIKTRGQQVTLRCSPKSGHDTVSWYQQALGQGPQFIFQYYEEEERQRGNFPDRFSGHQFPNYSSELNVNALLLGDSALYLCASSLYEEDTDTQYFGPGTRLTVL.

This rearrangement joins TRBV27 to TRBJ1-2; 7 bases map to TRBD1. V was pared by 6 bases and J by 6 bases, with 7 bases of the junction left unmatched. Germline-derived CDR1 and CDR2 are MNHEY and SMNVEV (reference sequence). This CDR3 region has 13 residues. The CDR3 DNA follows: TGTGCCAGCAGCCAAGGGGGCTCAGATGGCTACACCTTC. Its translation is CASSQGGSDGYTF.

This clone was seen a handful of times. The V and J genes are TRBV30 and TRBJ1-1; 9 positions match TRBD1. Trimming took 3 bases from V and 3 from J; bases not matched to a gene: 2. This CDR3 contains 13 residues. Germline V gene sequence: CDR1 GTSNPN, CDR2 SVGIG (reference sequence). The CDR3 DNA is TGTGCCTGGAGCCGGACAGGGGACACTGAAGCTTTCTTT. This translates into CAWSRTGDTEAFF.

Details on this clone: The same CDR3 can be traced to other DNA sequences in this sample. The chain links TRBV20-1 to TRBJ1-2; 7 bases map to TRBD1. V was pared by 6 bases and J by 8 bases, with 6 bases of the junction left unmatched. This CDR3 has 11 residues. Germline CDR1 reads DFQATT; CDR2 reads SNEGSKA (reference sequence). DNA for the CDR3: TGCAGTGCCACCTACAGGGGCGGCTACACCTTC. It yields the protein CSATYRGGYTF.

Comment on this clone: An end of the junction does not agree with germline; a read error may underlie this. This chain connects TRBV5-1 to TRBJ2-3; TRBD2 matches at 7 bases. This CDR3 contains 13 residues. Germline V gene data show CDR1 as SGHRS and CDR2 as YFSETQ. The CDR3 here is CAGSRTGGDTQYF. DNA of the CDR3: TGCGCCGGCAGCCGAACGGGGGGAGATACGCAGTATTTT.

V is TRBV5-1 and J is TRBJ2-1, with 9 bases identical to TRBD1. CDR1 and CDR2 from the germline V gene are SGHRS and YFSETQ. V lost 3 bases to trimming and J lost 9 bases; unmatched junction nucleotides: 7. The length of the CDR3 is 14 residues. CDR3 coding DNA: TGCGCCAGCAGCTCCGGACAGGGGATCGGTGAGCAGTTCTTC. The encoded protein is CASSSGQGIGEQFF.

This chain connects TRBV19 to TRBJ2-1; 10 nucleotides match TRBD2. V was pared by 3 bases and J by 8 bases, with 7 bases of the junction left unmatched. CDR1 is LNHDA, CDR2 SQIVND, per germline (reference sequence). The length of the CDR3 is 15 residues. CDR3 nucleotide sequence: TGTGCCAGTAGTATGACGGCTAGCGGGGGCGATGAGCAGTTCTTC. Protein sequence: CASSMTASGGDEQFF.

CDR3 in amino acids: CASTSQTETSEAFF. As DNA, the CDR3 is TGTGCCAGCACCTCTCAGACAGAAACTTCCGAAGCTTTCTTT. The J gene is TRBJ1-1, the V gene TRBV28, with D tentatively TRBD1 (5 bases). The CDR3 extends over 14 amino acids. The germline V and J ends were trimmed by 7 bases and 8 bases, with 20 bases remaining between them. From germline, CDR1 is MDHEN and CDR2 SYDVKM. The whole variable domain, remainder taken from reference TRBV28 and TRBJ1-1, is DVKVTQSSRYLVKRTGEKVFLECVQDMDHENMFWYRQDPGLGLRLIYFSYDVKMKEKGDIPEGYSVSREKKERFSLILESASTNQTSMYLCASTSQTETSEAFFGQGTRLTVV.

This chain uses TRBV30 with TRBJ1-2; a possible D gene is TRBD1 (6 bases). The CDR3 is 13 residues long. Germline assignment: CDR1 GTSNPN and CDR2 SVGIG (reference sequence). V was cut by 3 bases and J by 8 bases, with 16 bases left in between. The CDR3: CAWREVQGLGYTF. In nucleotides, the CDR3 is TGTGCCTGGAGGGAGGTACAGGGCCTGGGCTACACCTTC. Full variable domain (missing parts from reference TRBV30 and TRBJ1-2): SQTIHQWPATLVQPVGSPLSLECTVEGTSNPNLYWYRQAAGRGLQLLFYSVGIGQISSEVPQNLSASRPQDRQFILSSKKLLLSDSGFYLCAWREVQGLGYTFGSGTRLTVV.

The chain combines TRBV19 with TRBJ1-2; no firm D call. Germline V gene data show CDR1 as LNHDA and CDR2 as SQIVND (reference sequence). The CDR3 consists of 13 residues. Trimming took 0 bases from V and 5 from J, leaving 7 bases between them. The CDR3 region has the DNA TGTGCCAGTAGTATAGATTCGGGGTATGGCTACACCTTC. This translates into CASSIDSGYGYTF.